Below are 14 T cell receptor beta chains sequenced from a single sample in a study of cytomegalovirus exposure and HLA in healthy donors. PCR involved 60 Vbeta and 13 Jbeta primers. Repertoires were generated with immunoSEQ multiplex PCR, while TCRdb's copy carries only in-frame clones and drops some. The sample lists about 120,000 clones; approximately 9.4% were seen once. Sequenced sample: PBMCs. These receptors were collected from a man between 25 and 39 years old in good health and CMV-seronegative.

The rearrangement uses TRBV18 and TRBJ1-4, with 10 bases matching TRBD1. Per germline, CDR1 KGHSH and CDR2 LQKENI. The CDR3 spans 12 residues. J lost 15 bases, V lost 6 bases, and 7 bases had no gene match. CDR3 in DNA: TGTGCCAGCTCCCTCGGGACAGGGGAAGTGTTTTTT. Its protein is CASSLGTGEVFF.

CDR3 sequence reads: CASSIYRQSEAFF. CDR3 nucleotides: TGTGCCAGTAGTATCTACAGGCAGTCTGAAGCTTTCTTT. This chain links TRBV19 with TRBJ1-1; weak D call: TRBD1 (5 bases). The germline gives CDR1 LNHDA, CDR2 SQIVND (reference sequence). Trimming stripped 3 bases from V and 6 bases from J, with 11 bases between. This CDR3 is built from 13 residues.

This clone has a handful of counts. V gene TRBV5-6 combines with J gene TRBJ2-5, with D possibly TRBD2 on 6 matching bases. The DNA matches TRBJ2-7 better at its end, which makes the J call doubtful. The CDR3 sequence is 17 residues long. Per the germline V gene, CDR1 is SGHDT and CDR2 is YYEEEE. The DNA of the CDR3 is TGTGCCAGCAGCCTCGAGTTGAGTCTCGGGGTGGGAGGCGAGCAGTACTTC. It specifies CASSLELSLGVGGEQYF.

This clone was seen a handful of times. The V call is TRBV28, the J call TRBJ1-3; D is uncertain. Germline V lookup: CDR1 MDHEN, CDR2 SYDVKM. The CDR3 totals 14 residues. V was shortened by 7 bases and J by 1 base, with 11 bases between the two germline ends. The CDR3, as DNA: TGTGCCAGCATCCCCCTAGGTTCTGGAAACACCATATATTTT. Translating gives CASIPLGSGNTIYF.

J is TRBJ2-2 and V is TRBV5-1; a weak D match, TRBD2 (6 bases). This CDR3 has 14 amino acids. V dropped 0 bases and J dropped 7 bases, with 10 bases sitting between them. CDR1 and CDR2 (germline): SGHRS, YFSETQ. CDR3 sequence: CASSLVRGGGELFF. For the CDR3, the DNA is TGCGCCAGCAGCTTGGTCCGGGGAGGCGGGGAGCTGTTTTTT.

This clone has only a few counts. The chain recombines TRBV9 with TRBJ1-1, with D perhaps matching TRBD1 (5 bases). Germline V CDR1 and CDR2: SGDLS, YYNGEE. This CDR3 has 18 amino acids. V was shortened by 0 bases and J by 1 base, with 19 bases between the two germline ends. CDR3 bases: TGTGCCAGCAGCGTAGTCGGAGGGGCCCTAGGCGGGAACACTGAAGCTTTCTTT. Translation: CASSVVGGALGGNTEAFF.

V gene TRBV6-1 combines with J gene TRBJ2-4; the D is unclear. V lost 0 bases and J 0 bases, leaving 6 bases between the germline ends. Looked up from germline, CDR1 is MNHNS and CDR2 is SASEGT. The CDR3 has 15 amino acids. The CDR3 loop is CASSEAELAKNIQYF. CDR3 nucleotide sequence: TGTGCCAGCAGTGAAGCGGAGCTAGCCAAAAACATTCAGTACTTC.

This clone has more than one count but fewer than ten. For the CDR3, the DNA is TGTGCCAGTCGTCGGTCGGGACTAGCGGGTTCCTACGAGCAGTACTTC. Amino acid sequence: CASRRSGLAGSYEQYF. The chain couples TRBV19 to TRBJ2-7; 12 nucleotides match TRBD2. Germline CDR1 is LNHDA and CDR2 is SQIVND (reference sequence). V was pared by 8 bases and J by 1 base, with 9 bases of the junction left unmatched. The CDR3 has 16 residues.

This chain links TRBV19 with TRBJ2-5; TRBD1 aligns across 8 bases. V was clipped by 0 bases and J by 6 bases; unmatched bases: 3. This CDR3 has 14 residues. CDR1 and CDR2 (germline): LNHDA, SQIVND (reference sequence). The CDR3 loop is CASSIEGQDKTQYF. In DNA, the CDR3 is TGTGCCAGTAGTATAGAGGGACAGGACAAGACCCAGTACTTC. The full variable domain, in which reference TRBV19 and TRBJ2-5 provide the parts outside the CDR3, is DGGITQSPKYLFRKEGQNVTLSCEQNLNHDAMYWYRQDPGQGLRLIYYSQIVNDFQKGDIAEGYSVSREKKESFPLTVTSAQKNPTAFYLCASSIEGQDKTQYFGPGTRLLVL.

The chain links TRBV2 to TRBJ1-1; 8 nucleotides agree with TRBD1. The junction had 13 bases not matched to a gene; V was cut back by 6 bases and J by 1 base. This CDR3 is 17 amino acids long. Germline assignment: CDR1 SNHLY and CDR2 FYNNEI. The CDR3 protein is CASRFLRTGRGNTEAFF. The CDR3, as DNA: TGTGCCAGCAGGTTTTTGAGGACAGGGAGAGGGAACACTGAAGCTTTCTTT.

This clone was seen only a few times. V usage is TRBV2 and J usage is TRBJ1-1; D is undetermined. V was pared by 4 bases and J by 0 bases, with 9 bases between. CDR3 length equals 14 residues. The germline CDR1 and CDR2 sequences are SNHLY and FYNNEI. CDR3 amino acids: CASSVAEMNTEAFF. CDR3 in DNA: TGTGCCAGCAGTGTGGCGGAAATGAACACTGAAGCTTTCTTT.

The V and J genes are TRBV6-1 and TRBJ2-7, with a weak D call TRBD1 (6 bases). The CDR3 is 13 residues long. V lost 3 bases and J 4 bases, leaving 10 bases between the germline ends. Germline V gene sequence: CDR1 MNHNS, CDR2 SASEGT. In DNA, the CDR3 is TGTGCCAGCAGTGACAGACAGGCTTACGAGCAGTACTTC. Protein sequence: CASSDRQAYEQYF.

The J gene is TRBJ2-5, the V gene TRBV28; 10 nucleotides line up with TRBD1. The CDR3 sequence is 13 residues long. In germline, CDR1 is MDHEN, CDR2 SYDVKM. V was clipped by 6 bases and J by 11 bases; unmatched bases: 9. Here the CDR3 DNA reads TGTGCCAGCAGCGACAGGGGGCGTTGGGAGCAGTACTTC. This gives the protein CASSDRGRWEQYF.

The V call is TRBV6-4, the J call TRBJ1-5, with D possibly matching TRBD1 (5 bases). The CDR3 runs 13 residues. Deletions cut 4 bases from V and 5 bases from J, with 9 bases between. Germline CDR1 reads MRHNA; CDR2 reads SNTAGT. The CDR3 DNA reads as TGTGCCAGCAGTGTGGACACTCATCAGCCCCAGCATTTT. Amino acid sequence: CASSVDTHQPQHF.